One TCR beta chain is described in this entry. The data were taken from a study of radiotherapy plus CTLA-4 blockade in lung cancer. Trimming stripped 0 bases from V and 4 bases from J, with 7 bases between. Looked up from germline, CDR1 is SGHRS and CDR2 is YFSETQ. This CDR3 has 13 amino acids. Clones were sequenced by immunoSEQ multiplex PCR, and TCRdb holds only the in-frame ones, with some missing. The data contain 95,000 to 150,000 clones, 90% of them seen just once; the ten biggest clones take up roughly 6.9%. Material: peripheral blood, obtained from a patient treated with radiotherapy plus ipilimumab. The chain combines TRBV5-1 with TRBJ1-2; D is unclear. The origin of this receptor is a human donor with non-small cell lung cancer that progressed on radiotherapy plus ipilimumab. The CDR3 nucleotides read TGCGCCAGCAGCTTGGGAGAGTTCTATGGCTACACCTTC. It is translated as CASSLGEFYGYTF.